Listed below are T cell receptor beta chains from one sample, sequenced in a study of blood T cell repertoires in COVID-19. Libraries were prepared by immunoSEQ multiplex PCR; TCRdb keeps only in-frame clonotypes and omits some of them. Seen here are some 340,000 clones, approximately 82% observed once, and the top ten hold under 3%. Sequenced input: peripheral blood. Every receptor here comes from a man aged 25-45 years with active or convalescent COVID-19. Each CDR3 is given with its conserved first and last residue. Not all rows give a size; the values are once, few, many and, for expanded clones, a class.

V gene: TRBV5-8
clone size: .
J gene: TRBJ2-1
CDR3 protein: CASSLALAGGWGGSYNEQFF

V gene: TRBV7-3
clone size: .
J gene: TRBJ2-4
CDR3 protein: CASSTPLSSGREAIQYF

V gene: TRBV11-3
clone size: once
J gene: TRBJ2-5
CDR3 protein: CASSLDGGGAWEAQYF

V gene: TRBV2
clone size: .
J gene: TRBJ1-2
CDR3 protein: CAQRGGDYGYTF

V gene: TRBV19
clone size: .
J gene: TRBJ1-3
CDR3 protein: CASSSAGNTIYF

V gene: TRBV5-1
clone size: .
J gene: TRBJ2-2
CDR3 protein: CASSLEQGSTGELFF

V gene: TRBV27
clone size: .
J gene: TRBJ1-5
CDR3 protein: CASSLRLTNQPQHF

V gene: TRBV4-2
clone size: .
J gene: TRBJ2-1
CDR3 protein: CASSQALEGLQENEQFF

V gene: TRBV6-5
clone size: .
J gene: TRBJ2-3
CDR3 protein: CASSYDREVTDTQYF

V gene: TRBV11-2
clone size: .
J gene: TRBJ2-3
CDR3 protein: CASSALSTDTQYF

V gene: TRBV28
clone size: few
J gene: TRBJ1-2
CDR3 protein: CASSLTLASGYTF

V gene: TRBV28
clone size: .
J gene: TRBJ1-1
CDR3 protein: CASSARGASTLRAFF

V gene: TRBV15
clone size: .
J gene: TRBJ1-3
CDR3 protein: CATSRDGGGSDGNTIYF

V gene: TRBV5-6
clone size: .
J gene: TRBJ1-2
CDR3 protein: CASSLDGTYGYTF

V gene: TRBV7-2
clone size: .
J gene: TRBJ2-3
CDR3 protein: CASSLVLAGGRDSTDTQYF

V gene: TRBV2
clone size: .
J gene: TRBJ1-2
CDR3 protein: CASETGAGVFGYGYTF

V gene: TRBV20-1
clone size: .
J gene: TRBJ1-5
CDR3 protein: CSARVRQPQHF

V gene: TRBV10-3
clone size: .
J gene: TRBJ1-2
CDR3 protein: CAIGAGGYTF

V gene: TRBV11-3
clone size: .
J gene: TRBJ2-5
CDR3 protein: CASSQGQASETQYF

V gene: TRBV7-9
clone size: .
J gene: TRBJ1-2
CDR3 protein: CASSPFLARNYGYTF

V gene: TRBV7-9
clone size: .
J gene: TRBJ1-2
CDR3 protein: CASSLGQSNYGYTF

V gene: TRBV28
clone size: .
J gene: TRBJ2-1
CDR3 protein: CASSPGGYNEQFF

V gene: TRBV5-4
clone size: .
J gene: TRBJ1-1
CDR3 protein: CASNGREGTEAFF

V gene: TRBV3-1/TRBV3-2
clone size: .
J gene: TRBJ2-7
CDR3 protein: CASSQGLAGAYEQYF

V gene: TRBV28
clone size: .
J gene: TRBJ2-1
CDR3 protein: CATTRGYLEQFF

V gene: TRBV18
clone size: few
J gene: TRBJ2-2
CDR3 protein: CASSPSVNSNTGELFF

V gene: TRBV27
clone size: few
J gene: TRBJ2-1
CDR3 protein: CASSPADGRNEQFF

V gene: TRBV6-5
clone size: .
J gene: TRBJ1-1
CDR3 protein: CASSYIGGDTEAFF

V gene: TRBV28
clone size: .
J gene: TRBJ1-5
CDR3 protein: CASRTGTAYSNQPQHF

V gene: TRBV28
clone size: .
J gene: TRBJ2-5
CDR3 protein: CASSWTGRGKETQYF

V gene: TRBV7-9
clone size: .
J gene: TRBJ2-1
CDR3 protein: CASFRNPTGGIVNEQFF

V gene: TRBV6-2/TRBV6-3
clone size: .
J gene: TRBJ1-1
CDR3 protein: CASSEDRGPLEAFF